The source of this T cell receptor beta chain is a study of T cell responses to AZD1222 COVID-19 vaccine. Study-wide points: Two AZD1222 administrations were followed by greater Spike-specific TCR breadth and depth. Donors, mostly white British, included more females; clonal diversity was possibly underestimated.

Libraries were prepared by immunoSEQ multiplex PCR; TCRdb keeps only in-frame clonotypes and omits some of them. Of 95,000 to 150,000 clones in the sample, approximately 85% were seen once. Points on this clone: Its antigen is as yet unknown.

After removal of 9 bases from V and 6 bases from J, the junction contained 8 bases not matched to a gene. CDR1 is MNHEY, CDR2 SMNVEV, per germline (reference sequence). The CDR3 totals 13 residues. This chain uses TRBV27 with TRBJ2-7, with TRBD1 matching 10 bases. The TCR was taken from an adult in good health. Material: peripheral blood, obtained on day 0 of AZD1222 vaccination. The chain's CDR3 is CASRETGGSEQYF. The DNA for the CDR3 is TGTGCCAGTAGGGAGACAGGGGGCTCCGAGCAGTACTTC.